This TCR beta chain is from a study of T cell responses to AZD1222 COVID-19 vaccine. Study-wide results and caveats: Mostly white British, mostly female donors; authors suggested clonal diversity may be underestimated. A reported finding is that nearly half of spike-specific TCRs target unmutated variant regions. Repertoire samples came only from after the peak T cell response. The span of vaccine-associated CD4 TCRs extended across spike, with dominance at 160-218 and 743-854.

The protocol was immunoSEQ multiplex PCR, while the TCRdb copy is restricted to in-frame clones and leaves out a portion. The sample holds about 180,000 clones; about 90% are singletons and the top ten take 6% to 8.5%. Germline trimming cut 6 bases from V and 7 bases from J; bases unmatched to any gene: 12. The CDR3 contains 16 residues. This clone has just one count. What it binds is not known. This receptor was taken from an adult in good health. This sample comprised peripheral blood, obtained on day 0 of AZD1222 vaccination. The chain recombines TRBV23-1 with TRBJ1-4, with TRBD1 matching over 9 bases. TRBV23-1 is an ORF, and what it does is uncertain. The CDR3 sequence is CASSYEGGTGFEKLFF. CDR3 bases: TGCGCCAGCAGCTATGAAGGGGGGACAGGGTTTGAAAAACTGTTTTTT.